What follows is one TCR beta chain and its context. The data stem from a study of blood T cell repertoires in COVID-19. Whole-study context: Researchers got acute and convalescent COVID-19 samples from the United States, Italy and Spain.

In the original processing: Reference gene primer amplification in the assay estimated nucleated cell counts. Some clones are missing from TCRdb's copy, which holds only in-frame ones; the method was immunoSEQ multiplex PCR. The DNA was the basis for D and trimming; V, J and clone size are from that table. The data show tens of thousands of clones, with 75% to 90% seen just once and approximately 20% held by the top ten. CDR1 is SGHTA and CDR2 is FQGNSA in the germline V gene. The CDR3 has 14 amino acids. Trimming took 5 bases from V and 6 from J; bases not matched to a gene: 3. The rearrangement links TRBV7-2 to TRBJ2-2; 10 nucleotides match TRBD2. The sequencing sample was made of peripheral blood. The clonotype was recovered from a woman in her fifties or sixties with COVID-19, enrolled during active disease. The CDR3 nucleotides read TGTGCCAGCAGCGGGACTAGCGTTCCCGGGGAGCTGTTTTTT. This gives the protein CASSGTSVPGELFF.